This T cell receptor beta chain came from a study of Ad26.COV2.S vaccination and SARS-CoV-2 variants. A remark on this clone: Its target is not known.

Sequenced by immunoSEQ multiplex PCR; TCRdb stores in-frame clones only, minus some. The sample lists over 110,000 clones, approximately 90% occurring once. V lost 4 bases to trimming and J lost 2 bases, with 15 bases between them. The V gene's germline CDR1 is SGHRS and CDR2 YFSETQ. This CDR3 region has 16 residues. Findings and limits, study-wide: Recipients of vaccine and of placebo showed similar breadth of their non-spike TCR repertoires. Estimates derived from TCR breadth and depth analyses may have underestimated total T cell responses.

This TCR was sampled from a human donor who had recovered from COVID-19. V usage is TRBV5-1 and J usage is TRBJ1-4; maybe TRBD1 (5 bases). Sequencing was performed on peripheral blood, taken after recovery from COVID-19. This CDR3 reads CASSRAGLGTNEKLFF. CDR3 in DNA: TGCGCCAGCAGCCGGGCAGGGCTGGGGACTAATGAAAAACTGTTTTTT. Supplemented by reference TRBV5-1 and TRBJ1-4, the full variable domain reads KAGVTQTPRYLIKTRGQQVTLSCSPISGHRSVSWYQQTPGQGLQFLFEYFSETQRNKGNFPGRFSGRQFSNSRSEMNVSTLELGDSALYLCASSRAGLGTNEKLFFGSGTQLSVL.